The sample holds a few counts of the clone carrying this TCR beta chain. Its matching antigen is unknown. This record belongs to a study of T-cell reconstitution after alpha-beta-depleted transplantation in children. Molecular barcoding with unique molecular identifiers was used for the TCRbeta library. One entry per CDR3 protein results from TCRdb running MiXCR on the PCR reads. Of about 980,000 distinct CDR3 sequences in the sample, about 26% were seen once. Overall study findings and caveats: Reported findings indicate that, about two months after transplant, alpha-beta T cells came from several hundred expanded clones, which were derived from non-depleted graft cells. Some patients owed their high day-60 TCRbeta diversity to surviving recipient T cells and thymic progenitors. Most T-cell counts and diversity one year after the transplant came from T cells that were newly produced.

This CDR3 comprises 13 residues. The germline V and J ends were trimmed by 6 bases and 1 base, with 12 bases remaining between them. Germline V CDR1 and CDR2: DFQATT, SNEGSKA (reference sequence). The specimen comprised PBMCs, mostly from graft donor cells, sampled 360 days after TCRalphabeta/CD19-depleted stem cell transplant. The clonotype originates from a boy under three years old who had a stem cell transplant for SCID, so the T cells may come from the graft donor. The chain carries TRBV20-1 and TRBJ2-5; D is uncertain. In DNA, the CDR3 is TGCAGTGCGAGGTCCGGGCTCCAAGAGACCCAGTACTTC. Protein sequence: CSARSGLQETQYF.